A single T cell receptor beta chain is shown here with its context. The entry originates in a study of cytomegalovirus exposure and HLA in healthy donors. The CDR3 has 18 residues. From germline, CDR1 is LNHDA and CDR2 SQIVND (reference sequence). The V and J ends lost 2 bases and 0 bases respectively, with 19 bases between them. The PCR ran on 60 Vbeta and 13 Jbeta primers. TCRdb's copy holds only in-frame clones and misses some; the assay was immunoSEQ multiplex PCR. The listing records 60,000 or so clones. The sample consisted of PBMCs. The TCR originated in a young woman in good health and CMV-seronegative. This chain uses TRBV19 with TRBJ1-1; D uncertain. CDR3 DNA: TGTGCCAGTAGTATACGGGAATGGGCAGGTGCCATGAACACTGAAGCTTTCTTT. Protein product: CASSIREWAGAMNTEAFF.